Presented here are 3 T cell receptor beta chains from one specimen sequenced in a study of identical twins. TCRdb re-called the 5' RACE reads with MiXCR, one entry per CDR3 protein. The profile shows roughly 230,000 distinct CDR3 sequences, about 8.3% of them singletons. Another study also made use of these data, one on yellow fever vaccine responses in identical twins.

Input material: CD8+ T cells sorted from blood. The receptor source for this set is a woman aged 18 to 35 in good health.

In this sample, this clonotype turned up a few times. The V call is TRBV4-3, the J call TRBJ2-1; D unclear. The ends were cut back, 1 base at V and 0 bases at J, with 10 bases in the middle. This CDR3 has 16 residues. Germline V gives CDR1 LGHNA, CDR2 YSLEER. CDR3 in DNA: TGCGCCAGCAGCCAAGCGACTCCCGGCTCCTACAATGAGCAGTTCTTC. It yields the protein CASSQATPGSYNEQFF.

This clonotype was counted many times. V gene TRBV27 combines with J gene TRBJ2-1, with 9 bases identical to TRBD2. J gave up 7 bases and V 1 base, and 5 bases lay outside the gene matches. The length of the CDR3 is 15 residues. Germline V lookup: CDR1 MNHEY, CDR2 SMNVEV (reference sequence). CDR3 in DNA: TGTGCCAGCAGTTTATGGGCTAGCGGGACGAATGAGCAGTTCTTC. This encodes CASSLWASGTNEQFF.

This clonotype was counted between two and nine times. The chain combines TRBV12-3 or TRBV12-4 with TRBJ2-7, with 9 bases identical to TRBD2. This CDR3 has 14 amino acids. J was trimmed by 2 bases and V by 4 bases; bases with no gene match: 3. CDR3 loop: CASSYSGSPYEQYF. The CDR3 DNA sequence: TGTGCCAGCAGTTATAGCGGGAGCCCCTACGAGCAGTACTTC.